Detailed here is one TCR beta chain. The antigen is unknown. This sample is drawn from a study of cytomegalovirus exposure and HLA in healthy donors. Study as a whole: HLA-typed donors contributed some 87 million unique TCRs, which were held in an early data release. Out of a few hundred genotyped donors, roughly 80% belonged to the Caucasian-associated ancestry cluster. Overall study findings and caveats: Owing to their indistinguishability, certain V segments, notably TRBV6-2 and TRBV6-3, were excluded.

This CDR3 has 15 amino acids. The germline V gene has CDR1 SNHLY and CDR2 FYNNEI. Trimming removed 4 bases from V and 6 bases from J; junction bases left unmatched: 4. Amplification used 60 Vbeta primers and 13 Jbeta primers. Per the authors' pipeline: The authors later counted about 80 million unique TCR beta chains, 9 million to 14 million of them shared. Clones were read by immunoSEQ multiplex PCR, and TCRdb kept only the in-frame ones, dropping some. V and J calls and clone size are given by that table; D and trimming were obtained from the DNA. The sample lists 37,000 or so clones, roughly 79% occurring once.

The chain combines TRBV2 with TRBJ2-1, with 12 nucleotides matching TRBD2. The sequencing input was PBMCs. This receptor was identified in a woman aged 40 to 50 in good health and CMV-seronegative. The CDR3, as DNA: TGTGCCAGCAGTGCCACTAGCGGGGGGATCAATGAGCAGTTCTTC. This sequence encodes CASSATSGGINEQFF.